These T cell receptor beta chains were read from a single sample in a study of blood T cell repertoires in COVID-19. Repertoires were generated with immunoSEQ multiplex PCR, while TCRdb's copy carries only in-frame clones and drops some. The data hold hundreds of thousands of clones, with 87% observed a single time. Source material: PBMCs or T cells enriched from blood (not recorded which). These receptors came from a man aged 35 to 55 in a cohort exposed to, infected with or recovered from COVID-19 (not recorded which). Both conserved end residues are trimmed from each CDR3.

V: TRBV5-1
J: TRBJ1-4
CDR3: ASSMGKGGEKLF

V: TRBV11-2
J: TRBJ1-2
CDR3: ASSNPGGNDYGYT

V: TRBV18
J: TRBJ2-3
CDR3: ASSQSRGTTDTQY

V: TRBV28
J: TRBJ2-7
CDR3: ASRRTGTLYEQY

V: TRBV30
J: TRBJ1-1
CDR3: AWSFGGAKVAF

V: TRBV5-1
J: TRBJ2-2
CDR3: ASSFKNTGELF

V: TRBV9
J: TRBJ1-1
CDR3: ASSPHVAENTEAF

V: TRBV6-5
J: TRBJ1-2
CDR3: ASGGTANYGYT

V: TRBV11-2
J: TRBJ2-7
CDR3: ASSLRLSYEQY

V: TRBV18
J: TRBJ1-2
CDR3: ASSPPRAEANYGYT

V: TRBV5-5
J: TRBJ2-7
CDR3: ASSLSDRGRDEQY

V: TRBV7-6
J: TRBJ2-1
CDR3: ASSLVLAGGVNEQF

V: TRBV28
J: TRBJ1-2
CDR3: ASAKGQLNYGYT

V: TRBV10-2
J: TRBJ1-4
CDR3: ASSDRGRNEKLF

V: TRBV6-1
J: TRBJ2-6
CDR3: ASSEAGAGANVLT

V: TRBV18
J: TRBJ1-1
CDR3: ASGQANTEAF

V: TRBV2
J: TRBJ2-3
CDR3: AKELGGRTDTQY

V: TRBV10-3
J: TRBJ1-3
CDR3: AIQRSSGNTIY

V: TRBV19
J: TRBJ2-5
CDR3: ASSRGQQETQY

V: TRBV5-1
J: TRBJ2-7
CDR3: ASSLFLSGVPYEQY

V: TRBV7-6
J: TRBJ2-2
CDR3: ASSLEGTSSGYTGELF

V: TRBV20-1
J: TRBJ1-1
CDR3: SASPHRGNTEAF

V: TRBV10-1
J: TRBJ1-3
CDR3: ASSENRGLSGNTIY

V: TRBV19
J: TRBJ2-7
CDR3: ASSNQGDSYEQY

V: TRBV10-3
J: TRBJ1-1
CDR3: AISADLGEKGTEAF

V: TRBV15
J: TRBJ2-5
CDR3: ATSRDPSGRLYQETQY

V: TRBV4-2
J: TRBJ2-5
CDR3: ASSQLAGVETQY

V: TRBV2
J: TRBJ1-2
CDR3: ASRVPGGNYGYT

V: TRBV5-1
J: TRBJ1-5
CDR3: ASSFSGGQPQH